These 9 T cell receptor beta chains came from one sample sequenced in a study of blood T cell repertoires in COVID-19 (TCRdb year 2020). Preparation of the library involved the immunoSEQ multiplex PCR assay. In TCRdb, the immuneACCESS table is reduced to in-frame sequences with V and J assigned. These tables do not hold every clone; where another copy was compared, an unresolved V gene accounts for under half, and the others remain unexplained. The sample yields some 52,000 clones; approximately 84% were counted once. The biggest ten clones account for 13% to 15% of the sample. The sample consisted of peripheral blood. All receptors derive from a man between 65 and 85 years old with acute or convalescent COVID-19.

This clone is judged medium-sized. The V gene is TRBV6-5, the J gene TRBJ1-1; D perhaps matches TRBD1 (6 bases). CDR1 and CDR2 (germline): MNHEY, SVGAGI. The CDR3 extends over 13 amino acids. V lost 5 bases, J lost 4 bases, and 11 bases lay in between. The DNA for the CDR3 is TGTGCCAGCAGTAAACAGGGCACCACTGAAGCTTTCTTT. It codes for CASSKQGTTEAFF.

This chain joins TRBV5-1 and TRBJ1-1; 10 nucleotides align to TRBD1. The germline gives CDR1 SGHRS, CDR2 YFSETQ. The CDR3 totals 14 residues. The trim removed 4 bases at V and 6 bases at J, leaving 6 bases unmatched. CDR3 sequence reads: CASSGSTGGSEAFF. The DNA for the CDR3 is TGCGCCAGCAGCGGATCGACAGGGGGCTCTGAAGCTTTCTTT. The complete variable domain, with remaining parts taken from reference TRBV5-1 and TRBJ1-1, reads KAGVTQTPRYLIKTRGQQVTLSCSPISGHRSVSWYQQTPGQGLQFLFEYFSETQRNKGNFPGRFSGRQFSNSRSEMNVSTLELGDSALYLCASSGSTGGSEAFFGQGTRLTVV.

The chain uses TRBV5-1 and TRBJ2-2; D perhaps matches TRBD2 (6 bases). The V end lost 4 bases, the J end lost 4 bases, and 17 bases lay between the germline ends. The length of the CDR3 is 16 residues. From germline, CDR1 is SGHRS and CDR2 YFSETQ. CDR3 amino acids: CASSPTPGEPTGELFF. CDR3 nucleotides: TGCGCCAGCAGCCCGACTCCGGGGGAACCCACCGGGGAGCTGTTTTTT.

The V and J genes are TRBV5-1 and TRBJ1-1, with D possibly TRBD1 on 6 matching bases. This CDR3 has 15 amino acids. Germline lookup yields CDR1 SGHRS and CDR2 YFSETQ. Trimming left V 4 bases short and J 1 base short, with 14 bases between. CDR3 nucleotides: TGCGCCAGCAGCCTAAGGACAGAAAAGAACACTGAAGCTTTCTTT. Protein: CASSLRTEKNTEAFF. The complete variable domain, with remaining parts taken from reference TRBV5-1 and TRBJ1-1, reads KAGVTQTPRYLIKTRGQQVTLSCSPISGHRSVSWYQQTPGQGLQFLFEYFSETQRNKGNFPGRFSGRQFSNSRSEMNVSTLELGDSALYLCASSLRTEKNTEAFFGQGTRLTVV.

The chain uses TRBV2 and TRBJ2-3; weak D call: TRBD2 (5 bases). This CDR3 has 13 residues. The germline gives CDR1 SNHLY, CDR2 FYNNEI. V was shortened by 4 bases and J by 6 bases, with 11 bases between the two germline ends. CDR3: CASSGLLGDTQYF. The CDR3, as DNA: TGTGCCAGCAGTGGGTTACTAGGCGATACGCAGTATTTT.

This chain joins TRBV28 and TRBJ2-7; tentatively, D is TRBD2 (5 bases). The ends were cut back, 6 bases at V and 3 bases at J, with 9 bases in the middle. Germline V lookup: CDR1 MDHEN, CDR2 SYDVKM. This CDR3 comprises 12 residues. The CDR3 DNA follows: TGTGCCAGCAGAGCCGGGATCTACGAGCAGTACGTC. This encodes CASRAGIYEQYV.

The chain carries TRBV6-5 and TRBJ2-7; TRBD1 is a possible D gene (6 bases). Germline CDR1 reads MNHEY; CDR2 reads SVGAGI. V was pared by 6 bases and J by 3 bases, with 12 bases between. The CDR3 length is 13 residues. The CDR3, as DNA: TGTGCCAGCAGAAGGACAGTAAACTACGAGCAGTACGTC. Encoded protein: CASRRTVNYEQYV.

The CDR3 region is CASSLAPGLASHNEQFF. The DNA of the CDR3 is TGCGCCAGCAGCTTGGCACCGGGACTAGCGTCCCACAATGAGCAGTTCTTC. The chain uses TRBV5-1 and TRBJ2-1, with 10 bases aligning to TRBD2. With V trimmed by 0 bases and J by 5 bases, 8 bases remained unmatched. Germline V lookup: CDR1 SGHRS, CDR2 YFSETQ. The CDR3 has 17 residues.

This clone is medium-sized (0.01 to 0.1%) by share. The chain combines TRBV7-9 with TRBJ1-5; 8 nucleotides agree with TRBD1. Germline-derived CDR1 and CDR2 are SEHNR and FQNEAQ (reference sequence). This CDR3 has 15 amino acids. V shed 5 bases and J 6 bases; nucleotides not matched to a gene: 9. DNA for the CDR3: TGTGCCAGCAGCCGGACAGGGAGTTTGGTTCAGCCCCAGCATTTT. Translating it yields CASSRTGSLVQPQHF.